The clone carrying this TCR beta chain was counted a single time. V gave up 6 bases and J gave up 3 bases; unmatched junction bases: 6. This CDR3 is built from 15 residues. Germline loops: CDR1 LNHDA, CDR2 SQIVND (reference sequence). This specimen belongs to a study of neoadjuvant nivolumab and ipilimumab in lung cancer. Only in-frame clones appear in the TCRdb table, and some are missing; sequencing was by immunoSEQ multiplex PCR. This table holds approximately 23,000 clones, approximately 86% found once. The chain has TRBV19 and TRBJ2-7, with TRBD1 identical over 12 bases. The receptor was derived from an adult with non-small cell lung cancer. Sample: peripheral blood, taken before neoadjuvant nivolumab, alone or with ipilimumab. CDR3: CASSPGQGAFYEQYF. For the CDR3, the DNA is TGTGCCAGTAGCCCGGGACAGGGGGCTTTCTACGAGCAGTACTTC.